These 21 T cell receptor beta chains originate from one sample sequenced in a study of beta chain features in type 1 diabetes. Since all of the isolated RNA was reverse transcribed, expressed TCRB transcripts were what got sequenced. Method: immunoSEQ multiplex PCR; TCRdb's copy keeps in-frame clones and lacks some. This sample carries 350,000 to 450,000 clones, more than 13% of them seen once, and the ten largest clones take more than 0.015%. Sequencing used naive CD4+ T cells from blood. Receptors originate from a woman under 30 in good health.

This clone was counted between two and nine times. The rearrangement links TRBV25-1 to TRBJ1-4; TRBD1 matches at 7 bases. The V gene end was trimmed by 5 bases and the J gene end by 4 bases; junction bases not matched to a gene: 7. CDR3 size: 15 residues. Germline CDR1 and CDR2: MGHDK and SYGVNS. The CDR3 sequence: CASSFDRAINEKLFF. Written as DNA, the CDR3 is TGTGCCAGCAGTTTCGACAGGGCTATTAATGAAAAACTGTTTTTT.

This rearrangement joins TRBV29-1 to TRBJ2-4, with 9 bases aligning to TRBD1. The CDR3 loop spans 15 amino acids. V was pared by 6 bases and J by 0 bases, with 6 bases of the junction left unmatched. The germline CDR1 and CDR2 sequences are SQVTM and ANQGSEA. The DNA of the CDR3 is TGCAGCGTAGGACAGGGGAAAATAGCCAAAAACATTCAGTACTTC. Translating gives CSVGQGKIAKNIQYF. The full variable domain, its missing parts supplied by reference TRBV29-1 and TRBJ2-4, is SAVISQKPSRDICQRGTSLTIQCQVDSQVTMMFWYRQQPGQSLTLIATANQGSEATYESGFVIDKFPISRPNLTFSTLTVSNMSPEDSSIYLCSVGQGKIAKNIQYFGAGTRLSVL.

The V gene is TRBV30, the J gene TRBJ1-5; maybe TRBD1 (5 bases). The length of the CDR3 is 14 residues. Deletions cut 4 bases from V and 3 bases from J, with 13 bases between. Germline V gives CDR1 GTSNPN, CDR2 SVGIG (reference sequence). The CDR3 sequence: CAWIRRGDNQPQHF. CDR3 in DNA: TGTGCCTGGATTCGGAGGGGCGACAATCAGCCCCAGCATTTT.

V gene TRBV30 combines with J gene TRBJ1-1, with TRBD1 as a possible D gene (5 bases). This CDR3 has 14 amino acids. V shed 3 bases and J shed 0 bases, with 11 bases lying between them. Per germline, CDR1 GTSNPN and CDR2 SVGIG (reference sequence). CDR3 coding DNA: TGTGCCTGGAGGGCAGGGTACATGAACACTGAAGCTTTCTTT. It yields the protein CAWRAGYMNTEAFF.

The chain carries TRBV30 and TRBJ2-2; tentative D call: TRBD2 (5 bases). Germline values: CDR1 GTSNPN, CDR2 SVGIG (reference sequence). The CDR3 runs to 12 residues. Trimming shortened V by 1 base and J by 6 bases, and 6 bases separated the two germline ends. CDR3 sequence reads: CAWSGGPGELFF. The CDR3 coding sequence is TGTGCCTGGAGTGGCGGGCCCGGGGAGCTGTTTTTT.

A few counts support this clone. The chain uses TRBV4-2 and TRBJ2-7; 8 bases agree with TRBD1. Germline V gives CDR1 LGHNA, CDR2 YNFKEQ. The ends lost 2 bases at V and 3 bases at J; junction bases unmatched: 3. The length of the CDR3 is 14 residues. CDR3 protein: CASSQRDRNYEQYF. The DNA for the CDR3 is TGTGCCAGCAGCCAACGGGACAGGAACTACGAGCAGTACTTC.

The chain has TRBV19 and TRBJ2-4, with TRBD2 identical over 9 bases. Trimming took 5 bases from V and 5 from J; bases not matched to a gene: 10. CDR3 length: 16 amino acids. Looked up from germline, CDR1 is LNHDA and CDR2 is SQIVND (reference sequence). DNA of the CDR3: TGTGCCAGTAGTGGCGCCGGGACTAGCAGCCAAAACATTCAGTACTTC. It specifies CASSGAGTSSQNIQYF.

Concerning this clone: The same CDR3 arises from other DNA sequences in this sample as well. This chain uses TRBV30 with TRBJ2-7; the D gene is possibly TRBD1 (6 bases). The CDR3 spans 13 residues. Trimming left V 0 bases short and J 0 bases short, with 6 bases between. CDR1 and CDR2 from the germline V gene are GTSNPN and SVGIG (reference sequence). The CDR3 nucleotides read TGTGCCTGGAGTGTACAGGGCTCCTACGAGCAGTACTTC. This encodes CAWSVQGSYEQYF.

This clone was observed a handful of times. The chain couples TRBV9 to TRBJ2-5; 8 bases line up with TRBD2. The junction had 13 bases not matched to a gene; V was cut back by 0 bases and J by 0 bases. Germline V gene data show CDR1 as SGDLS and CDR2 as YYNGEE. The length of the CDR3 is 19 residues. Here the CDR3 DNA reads TGTGCCAGCAGCGTAGTGAGGGGGACGGAGCGGGAGAACCAAGAGACCCAGTACTTC. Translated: CASSVVRGTERENQETQYF.

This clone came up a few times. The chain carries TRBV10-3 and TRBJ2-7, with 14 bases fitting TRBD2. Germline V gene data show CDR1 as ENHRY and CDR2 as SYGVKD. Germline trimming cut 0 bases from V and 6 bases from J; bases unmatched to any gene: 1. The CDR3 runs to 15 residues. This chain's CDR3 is CAISESGLAGVEQYF. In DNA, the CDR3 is TGTGCCATCAGTGAGTCGGGACTAGCGGGAGTCGAGCAGTACTTC.

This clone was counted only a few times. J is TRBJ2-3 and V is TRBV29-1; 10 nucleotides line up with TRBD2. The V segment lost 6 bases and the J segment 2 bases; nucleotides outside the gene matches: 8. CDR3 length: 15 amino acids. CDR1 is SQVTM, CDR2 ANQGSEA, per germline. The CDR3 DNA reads TGCAGCGTATCTGGGGGACTAGCGTTCACAGATACGCAGTATTTT. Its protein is CSVSGGLAFTDTQYF.

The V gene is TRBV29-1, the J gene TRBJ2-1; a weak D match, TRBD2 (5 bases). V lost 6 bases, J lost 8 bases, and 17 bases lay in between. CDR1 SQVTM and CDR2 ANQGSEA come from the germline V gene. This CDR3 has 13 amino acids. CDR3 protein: CSVAQTSNHEQFF. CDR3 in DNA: TGCAGCGTCGCACAAACTAGTAACCATGAGCAGTTCTTC.

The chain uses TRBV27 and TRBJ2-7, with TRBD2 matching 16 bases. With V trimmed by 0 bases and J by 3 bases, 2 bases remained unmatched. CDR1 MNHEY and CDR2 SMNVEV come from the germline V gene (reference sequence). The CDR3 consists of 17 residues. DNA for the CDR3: TGTGCCAGCAGTTTATCGGGACTAGCGGGAGGGATCTACGAGCAGTACTTC. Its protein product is CASSLSGLAGGIYEQYF.

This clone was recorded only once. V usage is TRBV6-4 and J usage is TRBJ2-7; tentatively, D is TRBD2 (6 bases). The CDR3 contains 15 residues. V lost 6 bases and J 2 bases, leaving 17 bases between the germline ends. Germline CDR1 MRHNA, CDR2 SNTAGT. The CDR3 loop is CASSLVEGPAYEQYF. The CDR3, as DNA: TGTGCCAGCAGCCTCGTGGAGGGGCCCGCCTACGAGCAGTACTTC.

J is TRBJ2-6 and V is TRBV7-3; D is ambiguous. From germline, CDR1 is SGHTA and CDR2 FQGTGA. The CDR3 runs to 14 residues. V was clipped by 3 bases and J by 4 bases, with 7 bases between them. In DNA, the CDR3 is TGTGCCAGCAGCTTGTGGGCCGGGGCCAACGTCCTGACTTTC. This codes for CASSLWAGANVLTF.

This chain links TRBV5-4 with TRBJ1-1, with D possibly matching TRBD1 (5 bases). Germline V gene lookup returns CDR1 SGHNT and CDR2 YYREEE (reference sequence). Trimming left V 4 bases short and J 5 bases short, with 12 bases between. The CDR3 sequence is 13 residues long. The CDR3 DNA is TGTGCCAGCAGCACCGACCGGGGGACTGAAGCTTTCTTT. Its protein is CASSTDRGTEAFF.

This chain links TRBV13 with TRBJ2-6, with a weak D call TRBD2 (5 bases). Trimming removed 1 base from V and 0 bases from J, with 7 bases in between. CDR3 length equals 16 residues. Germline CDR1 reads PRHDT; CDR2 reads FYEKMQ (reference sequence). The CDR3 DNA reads TGTGCCAGCAGCTTAGTCCGGGGCTCTGGGGCCAACGTCCTGACTTTC. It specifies CASSLVRGSGANVLTF.

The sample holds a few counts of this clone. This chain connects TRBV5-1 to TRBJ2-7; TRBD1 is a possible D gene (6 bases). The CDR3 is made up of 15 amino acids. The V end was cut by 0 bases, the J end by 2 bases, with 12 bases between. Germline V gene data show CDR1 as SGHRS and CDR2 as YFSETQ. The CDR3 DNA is TGCGCCAGCAGCTTGGGGACAGACTATCCCTACGAGCAGTACTTC. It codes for CASSLGTDYPYEQYF. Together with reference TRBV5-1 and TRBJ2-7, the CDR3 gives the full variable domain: KAGVTQTPRYLIKTRGQQVTLSCSPISGHRSVSWYQQTPGQGLQFLFEYFSETQRNKGNFPGRFSGRQFSNSRSEMNVSTLELGDSALYLCASSLGTDYPYEQYFGPGTRLTVT.

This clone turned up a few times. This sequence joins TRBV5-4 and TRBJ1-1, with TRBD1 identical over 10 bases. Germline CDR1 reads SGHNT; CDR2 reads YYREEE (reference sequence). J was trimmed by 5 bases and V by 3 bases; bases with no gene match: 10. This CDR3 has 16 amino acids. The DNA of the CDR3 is TGTGCCAGCAGCTGGCGACAGGGGGCTAGGGGTACTGAAGCTTTCTTT. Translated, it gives CASSWRQGARGTEAFF.

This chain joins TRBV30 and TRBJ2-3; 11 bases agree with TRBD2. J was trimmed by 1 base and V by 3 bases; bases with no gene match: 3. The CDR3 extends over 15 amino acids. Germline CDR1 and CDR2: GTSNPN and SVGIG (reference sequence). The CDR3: CAWSPTSGGTDTQYF. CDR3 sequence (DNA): TGTGCCTGGAGCCCGACTAGCGGGGGCACAGATACGCAGTATTTT. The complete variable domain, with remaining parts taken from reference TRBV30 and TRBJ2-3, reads SQTIHQWPATLVQPVGSPLSLECTVEGTSNPNLYWYRQAAGRGLQLLFYSVGIGQISSEVPQNLSASRPQDRQFILSSKKLLLSDSGFYLCAWSPTSGGTDTQYFGPGTRLTVL.

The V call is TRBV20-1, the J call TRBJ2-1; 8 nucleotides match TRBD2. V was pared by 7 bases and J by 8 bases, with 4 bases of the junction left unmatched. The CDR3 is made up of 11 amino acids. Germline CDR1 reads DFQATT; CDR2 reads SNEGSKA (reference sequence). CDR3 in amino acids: CSGREGHEQFF. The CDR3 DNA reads TGCAGTGGACGGGAGGGCCATGAGCAGTTCTTC.